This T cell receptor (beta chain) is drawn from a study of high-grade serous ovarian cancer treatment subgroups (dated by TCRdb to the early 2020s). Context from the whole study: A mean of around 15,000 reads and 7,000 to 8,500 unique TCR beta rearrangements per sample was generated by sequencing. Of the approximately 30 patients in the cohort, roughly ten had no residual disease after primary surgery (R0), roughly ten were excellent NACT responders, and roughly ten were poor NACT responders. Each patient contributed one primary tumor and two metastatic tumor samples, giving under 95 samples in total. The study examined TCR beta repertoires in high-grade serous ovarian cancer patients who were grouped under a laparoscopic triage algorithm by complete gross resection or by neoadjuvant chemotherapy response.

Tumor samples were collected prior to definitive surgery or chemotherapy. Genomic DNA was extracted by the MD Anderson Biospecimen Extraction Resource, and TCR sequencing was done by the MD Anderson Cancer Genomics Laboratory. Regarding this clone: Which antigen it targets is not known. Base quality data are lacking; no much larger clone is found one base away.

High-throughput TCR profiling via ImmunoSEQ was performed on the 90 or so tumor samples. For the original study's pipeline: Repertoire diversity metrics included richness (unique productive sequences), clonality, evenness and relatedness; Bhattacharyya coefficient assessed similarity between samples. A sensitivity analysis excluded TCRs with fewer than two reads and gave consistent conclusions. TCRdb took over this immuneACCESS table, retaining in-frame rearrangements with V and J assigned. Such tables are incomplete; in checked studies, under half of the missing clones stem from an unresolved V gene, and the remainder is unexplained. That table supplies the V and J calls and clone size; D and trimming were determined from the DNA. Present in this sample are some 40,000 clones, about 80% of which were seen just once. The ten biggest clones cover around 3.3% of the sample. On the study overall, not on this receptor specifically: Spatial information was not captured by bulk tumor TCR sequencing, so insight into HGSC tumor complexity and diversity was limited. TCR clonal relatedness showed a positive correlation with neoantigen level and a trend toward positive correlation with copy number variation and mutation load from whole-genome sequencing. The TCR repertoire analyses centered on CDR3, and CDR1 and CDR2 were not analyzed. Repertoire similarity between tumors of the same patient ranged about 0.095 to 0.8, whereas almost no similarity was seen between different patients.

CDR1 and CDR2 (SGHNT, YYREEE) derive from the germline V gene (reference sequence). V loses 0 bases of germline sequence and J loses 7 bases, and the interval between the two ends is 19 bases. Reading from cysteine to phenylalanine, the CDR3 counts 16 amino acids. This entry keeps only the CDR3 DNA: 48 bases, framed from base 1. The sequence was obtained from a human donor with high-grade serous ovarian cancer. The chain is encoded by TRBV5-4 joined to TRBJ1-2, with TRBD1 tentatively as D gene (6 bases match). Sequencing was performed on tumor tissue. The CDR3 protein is CASSLGAQGSGGGYTF. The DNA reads TGTGCCAGCAGCTTGGGGGCACAGGGATCGGGCGGTGGCTACACCTTC.